The subject of this entry is one TCR beta chain. The table lists this clonotype with a few counts. What antigen it recognizes has not been identified. No base qualities exist here, and no much larger clone lies one base off it. Explained via the paper, the treatment or condition label denotes: in vitro stimulation with specific CMV peptide epitopes to enrich CMV-specific T cells. Sequencing instrument: Illumina HiSeq 1500. TCRdb reprocessed the public reads (quality trimming at Q25 with fastp, clone calling with MiXCR) and kept in-frame beta chains. Each CDR3 protein gets just one entry, which takes the most common genes and DNA from the rows behind it. Within this sample are approximately 990,000 distinct CDR3 sequences, with roughly 30% of them counted one time only. Of the sample, about an eighth falls within the top ten clones. CDR1 and CDR2 are drawn from the germline V gene: SGHVS, FNYEAQ. The CDR3 spans 14 residues, from the cysteine through the phenylalanine. CDR3 DNA only is kept here, 42 bases in frame from base 1.

The data derive from a study of T cell repertoires in cytomegalovirus infection (dated by TCRdb to about 2019). Context from the whole study: Peptide stimulations targeted recently identified HLA-C-restricted CMV epitopes, whose presentation resists viral immunomodulation, together with well-studied HLA-B-restricted epitopes. Because public TCR beta signatures pointed to carriage of CMV infection together with the matching HLA type, the HLA type of each donor mattered for the analysis. Findings and caveats that apply to the study as a whole: Carriers of CMV infection plus the relevant HLA type were discriminated by the cumulative frequency of public TCR beta family members in the study cohort and in an independent approximately 360-donor cohort. The ex vivo response was dominated by HLA-C-restricted CMV-specific TCR beta clonotypes, and the single most frequent clonotype in two of eight donors was supplied by these HLA-C-restricted clonotypes.

This receptor chain uses TRBV7-6 and TRBJ1-2; the D region possibly corresponds to TRBD1 (5 bases align). The source material was cultured CD8+ T cells from PBMCs, sampled from culture after CMV antigen stimulation. This TCR derives from a human donor in good health (CMV status not recorded). Some clones in this sample may be carry-over from other donors' samples. DNA sequence: TGTGTCAGGGAACCGGGACTTATAATCTATGGCTACACCTTC. The encoded protein is CVREPGLIIYGYTF.